The sequence of this T cell receptor (beta chain) was determined in a study of technical replicates of blood from a handful of donors. This clone was seen a handful of times. Method: immunoSEQ multiplex PCR; TCRdb's copy keeps in-frame clones and lacks some. Here the sample spans about 60,000 clones, roughly 92% being singletons. Germline CDR1 SQVTM, CDR2 ANQGSEA. The length of the CDR3 is 13 residues. V was pared by 7 bases and J by 5 bases, with 17 bases between. V usage is TRBV29-1 and J usage is TRBJ1-2; no clear D. The TCR comes from a human donor in good health. Some clones in this sample may be carry-over from other donors' samples. Specimen: PBMCs. CDR3 in amino acids: CSAGPDGLYGYTF. The CDR3 DNA sequence: TGCAGCGCTGGGCCCGACGGCTTATATGGCTACACCTTC.